The next 3 T cell receptor beta chains were all read from a single sample in a study of tumor-infiltrating lymphocytes in oesophageal squamous cell carcinoma. MiXCR, run by TCRdb on the PCR reads, gives a single entry per CDR3 protein. Among about 16,000 distinct CDR3 sequences, 40% to 45% were seen once, and the ten largest hold 29%. The sample was esophageal tumor tissue. These receptor sequences come from a male donor with esophageal squamous cell carcinoma.

This clonotype is judged medium-sized (0.01 to 0.1%). The junction does not match germline at one end; this may be a read error. The V call is TRBV7-7, the J call TRBJ2-2, with 7 bases lining up with TRBD2. The CDR3 is 14 amino acids. CDR1 and CDR2 from the germline V gene are SSHAT and FNYEAQ (reference sequence). The CDR3 spells CASSPGGRTGELFF. CDR3 in DNA: TGTGCTAGCAGCCCCGGGGGGAGGACCGGGGAGCTGTTTTTT.

The rearrangement links TRBV7-8 to TRBJ2-7; the match to TRBD1 covers 8 bases. The closer fit of TRBJ2-1 to the DNA end suggests the J call may be wrong. The CDR3 is 14 amino acids. Germline lookup yields CDR1 SGHVS and CDR2 FQNEAQ. This chain's CDR3 is CASSFGQGLYEQFF. As DNA, the CDR3 is TGTGCCAGCAGCTTCGGACAGGGCTTATACGAGCAGTTCTTC.

The V gene is TRBV18, the J gene TRBJ2-5; 11 nucleotides line up with TRBD2. V dropped 10 bases and J dropped 5; count of bases not matched to a gene: 3. The CDR3 extends over 12 amino acids. Germline V gives CDR1 KGHSH, CDR2 LQKENI. The chain's CDR3 is CATTSGTETQYF. CDR3 in DNA: TGTGCCACGACTAGCGGGACGGAGACCCAGTACTTC.